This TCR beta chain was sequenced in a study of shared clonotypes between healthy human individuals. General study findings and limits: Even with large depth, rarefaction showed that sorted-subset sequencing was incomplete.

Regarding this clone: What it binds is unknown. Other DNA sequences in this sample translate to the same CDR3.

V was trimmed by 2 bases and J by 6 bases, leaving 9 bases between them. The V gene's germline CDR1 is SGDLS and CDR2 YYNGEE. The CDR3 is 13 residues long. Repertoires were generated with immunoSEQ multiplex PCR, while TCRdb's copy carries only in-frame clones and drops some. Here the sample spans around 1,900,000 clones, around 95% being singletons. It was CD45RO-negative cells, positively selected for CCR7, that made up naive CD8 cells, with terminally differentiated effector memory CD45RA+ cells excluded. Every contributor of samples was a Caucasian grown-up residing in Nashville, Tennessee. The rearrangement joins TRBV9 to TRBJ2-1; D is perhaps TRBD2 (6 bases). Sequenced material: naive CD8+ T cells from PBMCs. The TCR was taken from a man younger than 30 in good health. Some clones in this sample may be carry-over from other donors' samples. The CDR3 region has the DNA TGTGCCAGCAGCGTTGGAGGGAGCAATGAGCAGTTCTTC. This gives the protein CASSVGGSNEQFF.